The rows below give T cell receptor beta chains drawn from one sample of a study of T cell responses to AZD1222 COVID-19 vaccine. Clones were sequenced by immunoSEQ multiplex PCR, and TCRdb holds only the in-frame ones, with some missing. This sample has 150,000 or so clones; roughly nine tenths occur once, and the top ten carry 4.5% to 6.5%. The specimen comprised peripheral blood, sampled on day 0 of AZD1222 vaccination. The receptor source for this set is an adult in good health. The CDR3 runs from the conserved cysteine through the conserved F or W. D genes are given only for firm matches. The size of a clone is reported for some rows only, either as once, few or many, or as a class for expanded clones.

d_call	j_call	v_call	clone_size	cdr3_aa	cdr3_nt
NA	TRBJ1-2	TRBV6-5	NA	CASSYGGYGYTF	TGTGCCAGCAGTTACGGGGGCTATGGCTACACCTTC
NA	TRBJ2-7	TRBV28	NA	CASSLIGVHEQYF	TGTGCCAGCAGTTTAATAGGGGTCCACGAGCAGTACTTC
NA	TRBJ1-1	TRBV29-1	NA	CSVSGGWAMNTEAFF	TGCAGCGTGAGCGGTGGGTGGGCAATGAACACTGAAGCTTTCTTT
TRBD1	TRBJ2-1	TRBV24-1	NA	CATSDPQQGNNEQFF	TGTGCCACCAGTGACCCACAACAGGGGAATAATGAGCAGTTCTTC
NA	TRBJ1-1	TRBV5-1	NA	CASSARQAGNTEAFF	TGCGCCAGCAGCGCCCGACAGGCCGGGAACACTGAAGCTTTCTTT
NA	TRBJ2-2	TRBV29-1	NA	CSVGGGRTGELFF	TGCAGCGTTGGAGGGGGTAGGACCGGGGAGCTGTTTTTT
NA	TRBJ2-7	TRBV18	NA	CASSLIGLNDEQYF	TGTGCCAGCTCACTCATCGGGCTGAACGACGAGCAGTACTTC
NA	TRBJ2-7	TRBV27	NA	CASSFRGNEQYF	TGTGCCAGCAGTTTCAGGGGCAACGAGCAGTACTTC
TRBD1	TRBJ1-1	TRBV10-3	NA	CAIRAAGGNTEAFF	TGTGCCATCAGGGCGGCAGGGGGGAACACTGAAGCTTTCTTT
TRBD1	TRBJ2-1	TRBV5-1	NA	CASSLIQGALDEQFF	TGCGCCAGCAGCTTAATCCAGGGGGCTCTTGATGAGCAGTTCTTC
NA	TRBJ2-5	TRBV11-3	NA	CASSLDHQTQYF	TGTGCCAGCAGCTTAGATCACCAGACCCAGTACTTC
NA	TRBJ1-4	TRBV7-9	NA	CASTGGREKLFF	TGTGCCAGCACCGGGGGACGGGAAAAACTGTTTTTT
TRBD2	TRBJ2-3	TRBV7-3	NA	CASSLSREAVDTQYF	TGTGCCAGCAGCTTGTCGCGGGAGGCGGTAGATACGCAGTATTTT
NA	TRBJ2-7	TRBV5-5	once	CASSAPRGGNPGEQYF	TGTGCCAGCAGCGCCCCCAGGGGCGGGAACCCGGGAGAGCAGTACTTC
TRBD2	TRBJ2-7	TRBV3-1/TRBV3-2	NA	CASSRLAGGEQYF	TGTGCCAGCTCGAGACTAGCGGGAGGGGAGCAGTACTTC
NA	TRBJ2-7	TRBV6-2/TRBV6-3	few	CASSLVPSYEQYF	TGTGCCAGCAGTTTAGTACCCTCCTACGAGCAGTACTTC
NA	TRBJ1-3	TRBV19	NA	CASTTNSGNTIYF	TGTGCCAGTACCACCAACTCTGGAAACACCATATATTTT
NA	TRBJ1-1	TRBV11-3	NA	CASSRTSGNRNTEAFF	TGTGCCAGCAGTCGGACGTCTGGAAATAGGAACACTGAAGCTTTCTTT
NA	TRBJ2-7	TRBV5-1	NA	CASSLGSTGREQYF	TGCGCCAGCAGCTTGGGGTCCACAGGGAGGGAGCAGTACTTC
TRBD2	TRBJ2-1	TRBV4-3	once	CASSQGGLAGIGDEQFF	TGCGCCAGCAGCCAAGGGGGACTAGCGGGAATAGGCGATGAGCAGTTCTTC
NA	TRBJ1-5	TRBV5-6	once	CASSLVGTQPQHF	TGTGCCAGCAGCTTGGTTGGGACTCAGCCCCAGCATTTT
TRBD2	TRBJ2-5	TRBV18	NA	CASSPITSGRAVAVETQYF	TGTGCCAGCTCACCGATTACTAGCGGGAGGGCCGTCGCGGTAGAGACCCAGTACTTC
NA	TRBJ2-5	TRBV6-5	NA	CASTRGSPGETQYF	TGTGCCAGCACCCGGGGCTCCCCTGGGGAGACCCAGTACTTC
NA	TRBJ2-5	TRBV27	NA	CASRQRPQETQYF	TGTGCCAGCAGGCAAAGACCTCAAGAGACCCAGTACTTC
NA	TRBJ2-1	TRBV19	few	CASGAASSYNEQFF	TGTGCCAGTGGCGCGGCGAGCTCCTACAATGAGCAGTTCTTC
TRBD2	TRBJ2-7	TRBV28	NA	CASSLAGTYEQYF	TGTGCCAGCAGCCTAGCGGGAACCTACGAGCAGTACTTC
TRBD1	TRBJ2-3	TRBV15	NA	CATSSLIPGQGTDTQYF	TGTGCCACCAGCAGCCTCATACCGGGACAGGGGACAGATACGCAGTATTTT
TRBD2	TRBJ2-7	TRBV4-2	NA	CASSQTGGDAYEQYF	TGTGCCAGCAGCCAGACGGGGGGGGATGCTTACGAGCAGTACTTC
NA	TRBJ1-1	TRBV11-2	NA	CASSLDPGGASEAFF	TGTGCCAGCAGCTTAGATCCTGGAGGGGCATCTGAAGCTTTCTTT
NA	TRBJ1-5	TRBV24-1	NA	CATSRNSNQPQHF	TGTGCCACCAGCCGAAATAGCAATCAGCCCCAGCATTTT
NA	TRBJ2-3	TRBV10-1	NA	CASSDRVSPTDTQYF	TGCGCCAGCAGTGACAGGGTTTCGCCCACAGATACGCAGTATTTT
TRBD1	TRBJ1-5	TRBV12-5	NA	CASGLGTANQPQHF	TGTGCTAGTGGTTTAGGGACAGCTAATCAGCCCCAGCATTTT
TRBD1	TRBJ1-3	TRBV4-1	once	CASSQFSGGTGNTIYF	TGCGCCAGCAGCCAATTCTCAGGGGGGACTGGAAACACCATATATTTT
NA	TRBJ2-7	TRBV7-2	once	CASSSNHGDEQYF	TGTGCCAGCAGCTCGAACCACGGGGACGAGCAGTACTTC
TRBD2	TRBJ2-1	TRBV5-1	NA	CASSLEAGAYNEQFF	TGCGCCAGCAGCTTGGAAGCGGGAGCATACAATGAGCAGTTCTTC
TRBD1	TRBJ1-1	TRBV5-1	once	CASSFTGTGGEAFF	TGCGCCAGCAGCTTTACCGGGACAGGGGGTGAAGCTTTCTTT
NA	TRBJ1-5	TRBV28	NA	CASSHRRAGQPQHF	TGTGCCAGCAGTCATCGACGAGCGGGTCAGCCCCAGCATTTT
TRBD1	TRBJ1-3	TRBV5-6	once	CASSSIQGGSGNTIYF	TGTGCCAGCAGCTCGATACAGGGGGGGTCTGGAAACACCATATATTTT
NA	TRBJ1-1	TRBV5-4	once	CASSLAGRGTEAFF	TGTGCCAGCAGCTTGGCCGGGCGAGGCACTGAAGCTTTCTTT
TRBD2	TRBJ2-1	TRBV5-4	NA	CASSPTGTSGRANEQFF	TGTGCCAGCAGCCCTACGGGGACTAGCGGGAGGGCCAATGAGCAGTTCTTC
NA	TRBJ2-1	TRBV18	NA	CASSPSTLAYNEQFF	TGTGCCAGCTCACCCTCCACTCTCGCCTACAATGAGCAGTTCTTC
TRBD1	TRBJ1-2	TRBV3-1/TRBV3-2	NA	CASSPWDSANYGYTF	TGTGCCAGCAGCCCTTGGGACAGCGCTAACTATGGCTACACCTTC
TRBD1	TRBJ2-5	TRBV7-2	NA	CASSQNRGRPMETQYF	TGTGCCAGCAGCCAGAACAGGGGGCGCCCAATGGAGACCCAGTACTTC
TRBD1	TRBJ2-1	TRBV12-3/TRBV12-4	NA	CASSLNGGTGQFF	TGTGCCAGCAGTTTAAACGGTGGGACAGGGCAGTTCTTC
NA	TRBJ1-2	TRBV7-9	NA	CASSLSTMRAHYGYTF	TGTGCCAGCAGCTTATCTACTATGCGGGCCCACTATGGCTACACCTTC